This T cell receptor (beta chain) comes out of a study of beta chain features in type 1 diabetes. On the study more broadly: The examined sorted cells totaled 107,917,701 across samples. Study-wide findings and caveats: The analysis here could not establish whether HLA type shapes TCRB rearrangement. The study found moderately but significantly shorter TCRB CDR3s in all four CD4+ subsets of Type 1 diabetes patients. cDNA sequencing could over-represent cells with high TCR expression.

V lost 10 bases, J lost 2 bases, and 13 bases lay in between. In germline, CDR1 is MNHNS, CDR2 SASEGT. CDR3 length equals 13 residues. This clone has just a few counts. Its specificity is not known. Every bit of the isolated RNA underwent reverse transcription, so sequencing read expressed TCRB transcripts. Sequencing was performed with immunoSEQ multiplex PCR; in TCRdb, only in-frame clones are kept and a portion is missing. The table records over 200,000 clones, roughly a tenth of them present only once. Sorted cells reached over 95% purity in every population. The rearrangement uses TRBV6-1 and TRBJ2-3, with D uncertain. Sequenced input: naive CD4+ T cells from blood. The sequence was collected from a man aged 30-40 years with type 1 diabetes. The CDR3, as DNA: TGTGCCACCAATGGGCAGCTCACAGATACGCAGTATTTT. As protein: CATNGQLTDTQYF.